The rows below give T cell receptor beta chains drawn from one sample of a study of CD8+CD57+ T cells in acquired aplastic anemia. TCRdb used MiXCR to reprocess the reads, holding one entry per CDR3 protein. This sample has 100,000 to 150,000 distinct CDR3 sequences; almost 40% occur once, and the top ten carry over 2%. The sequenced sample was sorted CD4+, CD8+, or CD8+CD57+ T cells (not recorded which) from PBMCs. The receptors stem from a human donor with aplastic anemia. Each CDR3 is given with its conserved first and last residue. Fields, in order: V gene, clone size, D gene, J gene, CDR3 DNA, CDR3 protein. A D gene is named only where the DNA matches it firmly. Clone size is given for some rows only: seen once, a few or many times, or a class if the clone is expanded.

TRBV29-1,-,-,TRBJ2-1,TGCAGCGTTGAGGGGGAACCTTATGAGTGGGCGAGTGACAATGAGCAGTTCTTC,CSVEGEPYEWASDNEQFF
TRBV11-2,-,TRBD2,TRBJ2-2,TGTGCCAGCAGGCCACAGGGACTAGCGGGGGGTAACACCGGGGAGCTGTTTTTT,CASRPQGLAGGNTGELFF
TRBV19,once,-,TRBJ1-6,TGTGCCAGTAGTCAGGGAAGTAATTCACCCCTCCACTTT,CASSQGSNSPLHF
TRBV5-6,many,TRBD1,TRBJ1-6,TGTGCCAGCAGCCTCGGACAGGGGAAAGGAAATTCACCCCTCCACTTT,CASSLGQGKGNSPLHF
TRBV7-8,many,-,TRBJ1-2,TGTGCCAGCAGCTTAGCAATCCATGGGGGACACTATGGCTACACCTTC,CASSLAIHGGHYGYTF
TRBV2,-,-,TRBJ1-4,TGTGCCAGCGGATCACGTAGCAATGAAGGACTGTTTTTT,CASGSRSNEGLFF
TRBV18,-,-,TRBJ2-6,TGTGCCAGCTCACCACTGCGGAAATCGGGCTCTGGGGCCAACGTCCTGACTTTC,CASSPLRKSGSGANVLTF
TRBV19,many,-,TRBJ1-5,TGTGCCAGTAGTATCGGCCTAACTAGCAATCAGCCCCAGCATTTT,CASSIGLTSNQPQHF
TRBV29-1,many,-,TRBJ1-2,TGCAGCGTTGTTAGGGTGTCGGGCGGCTACACCTTC,CSVVRVSGGYTF
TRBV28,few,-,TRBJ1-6,TGTGCCAGCAGTTCCTCAAGTGACCGATATAATTCACCCCTCCACTTT,CASSSSSDRYNSPLHF
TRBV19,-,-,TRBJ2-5,TGTGCCAGTAGTATACGGCAGGGAGGCAAGACCCAGTACTTC,CASSIRQGGKTQYF
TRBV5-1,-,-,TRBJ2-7,TGCGCCAGCAGCTCTAACAGGGTAGAGCAGTACTTC,CASSSNRVEQYF
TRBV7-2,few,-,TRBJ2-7,TGTGCCAGCAGCTTAGCCGGGGGAGATCCCTACGAGCAGTACTTC,CASSLAGGDPYEQYF
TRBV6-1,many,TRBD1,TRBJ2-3,TGTGCCAGCAGGACGGGACAGGGAGGGGATACGCAGTATTTT,CASRTGQGGDTQYF
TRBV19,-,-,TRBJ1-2,TGTGCTAGAACCGGGGTACTAGGTGGCTACACCTTC,CARTGVLGGYTF
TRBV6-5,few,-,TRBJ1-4,TGTGCCAGCAGTCAGGGGAATTCCGGTGAAAAACTGTTTTTT,CASSQGNSGEKLFF
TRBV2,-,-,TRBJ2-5,TGTGCCAGCAGGGCGGACCAGGGGAAACAAGAGACCCAGTACTTC,CASRADQGKQETQYF
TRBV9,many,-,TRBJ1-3,TGTGCCAGCAGCGATACAGGGTTATCGGGCGGAAACACCATATATTTT,CASSDTGLSGGNTIYF
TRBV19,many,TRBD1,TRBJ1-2,TGTGCCAGTCTCAGGGGGGAAAATGATGGCTACACCTTC,CASLRGENDGYTF
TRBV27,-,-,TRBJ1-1,TGTGCCAGCAGTGGGGGGACGTCTATCCAAGCTTTCTTT,CASSGGTSIQAFF
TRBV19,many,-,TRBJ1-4,TGTGCCAGTAGTCTTAGTAGGAGTGAAAAACTGTTTTTT,CASSLSRSEKLFF
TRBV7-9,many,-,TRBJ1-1,TGTGCCAGCACTTTAGGACATGGAGGCACTGAAGCTTTCTTT,CASTLGHGGTEAFF
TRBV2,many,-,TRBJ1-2,TGTGCCAGCAGCGGCGGGCGGGACCGGGGGAACACCTTC,CASSGGRDRGNTF
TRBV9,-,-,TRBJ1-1,TGTGCCAGTTCGGACAGTGAAGCTTTCTTT,CASSDSEAFF
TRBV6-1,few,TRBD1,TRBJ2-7,TGTGCCAGCAGTGCCGGGACAGGGAATACCTACGAGCAGTACTTC,CASSAGTGNTYEQYF
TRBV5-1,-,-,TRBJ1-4,TGCGCCAGCAGCGACCAAGTGGGCACGACATCAACTGAAAAACTGTTTTTT,CASSDQVGTTSTEKLFF
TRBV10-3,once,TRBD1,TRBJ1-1,TGTGCCAGCAGTCGACAGGGTCAGTTCCTGAACACTGAAGCTTTCTTT,CASSRQGQFLNTEAFF
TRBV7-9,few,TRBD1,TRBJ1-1,TGTGCCAGCAGCGCTAGGACAGGGGTCCAGACTGAAGCTTTCTTT,CASSARTGVQTEAFF
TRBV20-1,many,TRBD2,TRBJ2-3,TGCAGTGCCACGACTGGCCAGCGGGGGAACACAGATACGCAGTATTTT,CSATTGQRGNTDTQYF
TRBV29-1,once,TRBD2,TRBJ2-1,TGCAGCGTTGATCGACTAGCGGGGGGGTCCTACAATGAGCAGTTCTTC,CSVDRLAGGSYNEQFF
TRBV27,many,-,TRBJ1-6,TGTGCCAGCAGTTTAGCGGCCAACCACGGTTCACCCCTCCACTTT,CASSLAANHGSPLHF
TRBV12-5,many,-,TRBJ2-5,TGTGCTAGTGGTTTTCGGGGAGAGACCCAGTACTTC,CASGFRGETQYF
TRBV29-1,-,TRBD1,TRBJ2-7,TGCAGCGTTGGGGGGACAGGGAACTACGAGCAGTACTTC,CSVGGTGNYEQYF
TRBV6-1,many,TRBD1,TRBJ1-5,TGTGCCAGCAGGGGACAGGGGATCGGCAATCAGCCCCAGCATTTT,CASRGQGIGNQPQHF
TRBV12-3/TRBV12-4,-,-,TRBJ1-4,TGTGCCAGCAGTTTACAGGGCACTAATGAAAAACTGTTTTTT,CASSLQGTNEKLFF
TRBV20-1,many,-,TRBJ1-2,TGCAGTGCTCCGCTAACCGACAGATACTATGGCTACACCTTC,CSAPLTDRYYGYTF
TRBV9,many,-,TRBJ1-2,TGTGCCAGCAGCGTAGGCCCGGAACCCTATGGCTACACCTTC,CASSVGPEPYGYTF
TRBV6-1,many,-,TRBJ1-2,TGTGCCAGCAGGAGGGACAAAACCAACACTAACTATGGCTACACCTTC,CASRRDKTNTNYGYTF
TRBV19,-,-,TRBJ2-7,TGTGCCAGTAGTTTCGGTCCCGAGCAGTACTTC,CASSFGPEQYF
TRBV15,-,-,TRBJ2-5,TGTGCCACCAGCAGAGCTTACCTAGAGACCCAGTACTTC,CATSRAYLETQYF
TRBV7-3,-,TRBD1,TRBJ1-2,TGTGCCAGCAGTTGGACAGGGGATTCTTCCTCCGGCTACACCTTC,CASSWTGDSSSGYTF
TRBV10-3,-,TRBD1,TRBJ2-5,TGTGCCAGCTCCGGGACAGAGCAAGAGACCCAGTACTTC,CASSGTEQETQYF
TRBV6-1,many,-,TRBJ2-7,TGTGCCAGCAGCCGGACGGATTACGAGCAGTACTTC,CASSRTDYEQYF
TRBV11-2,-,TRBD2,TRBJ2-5,TGTGCCAGCAGCTTTCCTAGCGGGAGGGGCGAGACCCAGTACTTC,CASSFPSGRGETQYF
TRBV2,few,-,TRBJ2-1,TGTGCCAGCAGTGGACAGGTCTACAATGAGCAGTTCTTC,CASSGQVYNEQFF
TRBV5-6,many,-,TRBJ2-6,TGTGCCAGCAGCCTCCCGGCTGGGGCCAACGTCCTGACTTTC,CASSLPAGANVLTF
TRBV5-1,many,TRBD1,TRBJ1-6,TGCGCCAGCAGCTTGGTGGGAGGGGGCAATAATTCACCCCTCCACTTT,CASSLVGGGNNSPLHF